The entry below gives a single TCR beta chain sequence along with its context. Its antigen is currently unknown. This entry is derived from a study of CD8 T cells in ankylosing spondylitis. The V end was cut by 5 bases, the J end by 5 bases, with 13 bases between. The CDR3 loop spans 13 amino acids. Looked up from germline, CDR1 is SGHDT and CDR2 is YYEEEE. Findings of the study overall: It was reported that disease-linked clones were significantly enriched in matched ankylosing spondylitis synovial fluid. Relatively rare in peripheral blood, disease-linked clones were also CD8+. In ankylosing spondylitis blood, a motif of eight highly homologous TCR beta variants appeared characteristic.

5'-RACE, quantitative and with molecular barcodes, yielded the TCR beta libraries. From the 5' RACE reads, TCRdb called clonotypes with MiXCR, one entry per CDR3 protein. This table holds some 800,000 distinct CDR3 sequences, 12% found once. V usage is TRBV5-6 and J usage is TRBJ1-1; perhaps TRBD1 as D (5 bases). The TCR comes from a male donor with ankylosing spondylitis. Sample: blood, either unsorted or a sorted T cell fraction (not recorded which). CDR3: CASRQGILTEAFF. In DNA, the CDR3 is TGTGCCAGCAGGCAGGGAATTCTTACTGAAGCTTTCTTT.